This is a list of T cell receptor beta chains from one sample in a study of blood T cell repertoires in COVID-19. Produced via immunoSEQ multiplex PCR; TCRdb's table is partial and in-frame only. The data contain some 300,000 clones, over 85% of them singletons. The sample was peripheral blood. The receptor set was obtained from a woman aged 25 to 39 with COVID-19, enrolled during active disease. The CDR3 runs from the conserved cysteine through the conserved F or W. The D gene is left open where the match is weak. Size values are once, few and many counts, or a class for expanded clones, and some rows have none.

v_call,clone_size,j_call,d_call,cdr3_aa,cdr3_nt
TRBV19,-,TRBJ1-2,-,CASLGDPGYGYTF,TGTGCCAGCCTAGGGGATCCAGGCTATGGCTACACCTTC
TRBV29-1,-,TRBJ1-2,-,CSVEDRNRVGGYTF,TGCAGCGTTGAAGATCGGAACAGGGTGGGTGGCTACACCTTC
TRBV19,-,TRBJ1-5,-,CAGSSGMGNQPQHF,TGTGCCGGAAGTTCGGGGATGGGGAATCAGCCCCAGCATTTT
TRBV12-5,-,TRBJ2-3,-,CASGLGQPGSDTQYF,TGTGCTAGTGGTTTGGGGCAGCCGGGGTCAGATACGCAGTATTTT
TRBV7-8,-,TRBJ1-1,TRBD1,CASSLSRQGSNTEAFF,TGTGCCAGCAGCTTAAGCCGACAGGGAAGTAACACTGAAGCTTTCTTT
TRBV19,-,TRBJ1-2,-,CASRTDTYGYTF,TGTGCCAGTAGGACAGATACTTATGGCTACACCTTC
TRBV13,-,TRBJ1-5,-,CASSLVGVLYSNQPQHF,TGTGCCAGCAGCTTAGTAGGAGTGCTTTATAGCAATCAGCCCCAGCATTTT
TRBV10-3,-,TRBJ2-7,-,CAIGSKMNSYEQYF,TGTGCCATCGGTAGTAAGATGAACTCCTACGAGCAGTACTTC
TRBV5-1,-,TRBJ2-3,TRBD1,CASSSTGGNTDTQYF,TGCGCCAGCAGTTCTACAGGGGGGAACACAGATACGCAGTATTTT
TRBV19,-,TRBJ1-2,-,CASSLEATRVADSYTF,TGTGCCAGTAGTCTCGAGGCAACCAGGGTCGCGGATAGCTACACCTTC
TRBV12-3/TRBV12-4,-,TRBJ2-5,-,CASSNRVPETQYF,TGTGCCAGCAGCAACAGGGTGCCAGAGACCCAGTACTTC
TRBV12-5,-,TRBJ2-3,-,CASGSPWGVGRTDTQYF,TGTGCTAGTGGTTCCCCCTGGGGAGTTGGGCGCACAGATACGCAGTATTTT
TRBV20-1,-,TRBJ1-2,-,CSAPGLGYTF,TGCAGTGCTCCAGGGTTGGGCTACACCTTC
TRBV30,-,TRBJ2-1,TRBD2,CAWSSGGPGGDNEQFF,TGTGCCTGGAGTAGCGGGGGGCCCGGGGGGGACAATGAGCAGTTCTTC
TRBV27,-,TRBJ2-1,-,CASSLRQGSYNEQFF,TGTGCCAGCAGTTTACGGCAGGGTTCCTACAATGAGCAGTTCTTC
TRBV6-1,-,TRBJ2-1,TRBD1,CASSLTGTGGDEQFF,TGTGCCAGCAGTCTTACCGGGACAGGGGGGGATGAGCAGTTCTTC
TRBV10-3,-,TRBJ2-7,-,CAISDNSNEQYF,TGTGCCATCAGTGATAACAGCAACGAGCAGTACTTC
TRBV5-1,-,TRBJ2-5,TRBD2,CASSLELAGGPETQYF,TGCGCCAGCAGCTTGGAACTAGCGGGGGGGCCAGAGACCCAGTACTTC
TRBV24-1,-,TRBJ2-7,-,CATSAAGAYEQYF,TGTGCCACCAGTGCGGCCGGGGCCTACGAGCAGTACTTC
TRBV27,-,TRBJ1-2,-,CASSRQSGFYGYTF,TGTGCCAGCAGCCGTCAATCAGGCTTCTATGGCTACACCTTC
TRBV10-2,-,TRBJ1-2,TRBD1,CASILGQAEGGGYTF,TGCGCCAGCATTCTCGGACAGGCGGAGGGGGGTGGCTACACCTTC
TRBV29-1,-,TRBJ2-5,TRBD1,CSAHRGETQYF,TGCAGCGCCCACAGGGGAGAGACCCAGTACTTC
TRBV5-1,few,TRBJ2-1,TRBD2,CASSLRSSGDNEQFF,TGCGCCAGCAGCTTGAGATCTAGCGGGGACAATGAGCAGTTCTTC
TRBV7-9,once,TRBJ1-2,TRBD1,CASSYGTGVFGYTF,TGTGCCAGCAGCTACGGGACAGGGGTTTTTGGCTACACCTTC
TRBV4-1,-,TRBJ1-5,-,CASSQVGGAQHF,TGCGCCAGCAGCCAAGTGGGGGGTGCCCAGCATTTT
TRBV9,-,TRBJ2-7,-,CASSPGGSDEQYF,TGTGCCAGCAGCCCAGGGGGGAGCGACGAGCAGTACTTC
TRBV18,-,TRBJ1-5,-,CAGSPGGASNQPQHF,TGTGCCGGCTCCCCCGGTGGAGCTAGCAATCAGCCCCAGCATTTT
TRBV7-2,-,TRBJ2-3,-,CASSYILPTATDTQYF,TGTGCCAGCAGCTATATTTTACCGACAGCGACAGATACGCAGTATTTT
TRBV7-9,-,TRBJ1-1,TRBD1,CASSPPGQGLGGTEAFF,TGTGCCAGCAGCCCCCCGGGACAGGGCCTCGGGGGCACTGAAGCTTTCTTT
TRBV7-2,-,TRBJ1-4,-,CASSTYLGATNEKLFF,TGTGCCAGCAGCACATACTTAGGAGCAACTAATGAAAAACTGTTTTTT
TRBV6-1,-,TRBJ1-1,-,CASSEDLTVTEAFF,TGTGCCAGCAGTGAGGACCTGACAGTAACTGAAGCTTTCTTT
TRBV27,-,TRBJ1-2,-,CASSPRTVSSGYTF,TGTGCCAGCAGTCCCCGGACAGTCTCAAGTGGCTACACCTTC
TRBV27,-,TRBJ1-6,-,CASSFQGNNSPLHF,TGTGCCAGCAGTTTTCAGGGGAATAATTCACCCCTCCACTTT
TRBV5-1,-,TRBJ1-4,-,CASKPGSVAANEKLFF,TGCGCCAGCAAGCCAGGGTCTGTTGCAGCTAATGAAAAACTGTTTTTT